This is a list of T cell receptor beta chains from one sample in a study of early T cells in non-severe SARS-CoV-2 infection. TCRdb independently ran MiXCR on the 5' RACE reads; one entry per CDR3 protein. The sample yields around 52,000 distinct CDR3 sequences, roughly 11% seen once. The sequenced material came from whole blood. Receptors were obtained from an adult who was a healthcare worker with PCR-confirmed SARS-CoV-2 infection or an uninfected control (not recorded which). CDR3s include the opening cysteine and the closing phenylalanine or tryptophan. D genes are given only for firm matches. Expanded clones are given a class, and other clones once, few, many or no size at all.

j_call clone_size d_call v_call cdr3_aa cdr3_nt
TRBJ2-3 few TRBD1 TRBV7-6 CASSPDRLGTDTQYF TGTGCCAGCAGCCCGGACAGGTTGGGCACAGATACGCAGTATTTT
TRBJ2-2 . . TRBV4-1 CASSQETDQGYTGELFF TGCGCCAGCAGCCAAGAGACGGATCAGGGGTACACCGGGGAGCTGTTTTTT
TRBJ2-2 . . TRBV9 CASSVFSGNTGELFF TGTGCCAGCAGCGTATTTAGCGGGAACACCGGGGAGCTGTTTTTT
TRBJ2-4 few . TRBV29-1 CSVEDLQGGIQYF TGCAGCGTTGAAGATCTCCAGGGAGGCATTCAGTACTTC
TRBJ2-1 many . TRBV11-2 CASSLRLDVHEQFF TGTGCCAGCAGCCTACGATTGGATGTGCATGAGCAGTTCTTC
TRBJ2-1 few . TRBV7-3 CASSYGDPGNEQFF TGTGCCAGCAGCTACGGGGACCCGGGGAATGAGCAGTTCTTC
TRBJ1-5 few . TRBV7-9 CASSFPSSNQPQHF TGTGCCAGCAGCTTCCCCTCCTCCAATCAGCCCCAGCATTTT
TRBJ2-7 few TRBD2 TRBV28 CASSSISGSHPYEQYF TGTGCCAGCAGTTCCATTAGCGGGAGCCATCCCTACGAGCAGTACTTC
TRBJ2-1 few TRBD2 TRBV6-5 CASLSGRDHNEQFF TGTGCCAGCCTTAGCGGGAGGGATCACAATGAGCAGTTCTTC
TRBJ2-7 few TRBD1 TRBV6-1 CASSEGTGGSYEQYF TGTGCCAGCAGTGAAGGGACAGGGGGCTCCTACGAGCAGTACTTC
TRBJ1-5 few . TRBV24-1 CATSDLTTMQPQHF TGTGCCACCAGTGACCTGACGACCATGCAGCCCCAGCATTTT
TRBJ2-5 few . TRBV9 CASSVGRERETQYF TGTGCCAGCAGCGTAGGAAGAGAGAGGGAGACCCAGTACTTC
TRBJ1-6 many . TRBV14 CASSQVGSNSPLHF TGTGCCAGCAGCCAAGTCGGCAGTAATTCACCCCTCCACTTT
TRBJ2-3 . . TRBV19 CASSIAPGRSTQYF TGTGCCAGTAGTATAGCGCCCGGAAGGAGTACGCAGTATTTT
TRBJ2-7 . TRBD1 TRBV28 CASMDRGMSYEQYF TGTGCCAGTATGGACAGGGGTATGTCCTACGAGCAGTACTTC
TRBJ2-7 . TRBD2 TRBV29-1 CSVSGLAGLEQYF TGCAGCGTTTCGGGACTAGCGGGACTCGAGCAGTACTTC
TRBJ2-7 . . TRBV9 CASSRTQGTYEQYF TGTGCCAGCAGCCGGACCCAGGGGACCTACGAGCAGTACTTC
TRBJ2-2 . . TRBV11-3 CASSTRGTNTGELFF TGTGCCAGCAGCACTAGGGGAACGAACACCGGGGAGCTGTTTTTT
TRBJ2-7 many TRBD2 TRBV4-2 CASSQDPSGTYEQYF TGTGCCAGCAGCCAAGATCCTAGCGGTACCTACGAGCAGTACTTC
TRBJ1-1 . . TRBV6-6 CASSYSDELEAFF TGTGCCAGCAGTTACTCGGACGAGCTTGAAGCTTTCTTT
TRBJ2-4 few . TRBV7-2 CASSLGYGNIQYF TGTGCCAGCAGCTTAGGGTACGGAAACATTCAGTACTTC
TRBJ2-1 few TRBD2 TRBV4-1 CASRIAGGPLGEQFF TGCGCCAGCAGGATAGCGGGGGGGCCATTGGGTGAGCAGTTCTTC
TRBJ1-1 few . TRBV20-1 CSAREDLNTEAFF TGCAGTGCTAGAGAAGACCTGAACACTGAAGCTTTCTTT
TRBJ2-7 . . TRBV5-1 CASSWGRDEQYF TGCGCCAGCAGCTGGGGTCGAGACGAGCAGTACTTC
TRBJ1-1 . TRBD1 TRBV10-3 CASSDRASTEAFF TGTGCCTCCTCGGACAGGGCGTCCACTGAAGCTTTCTTT
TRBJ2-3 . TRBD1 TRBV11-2 CASSLVGGVTDTQYF TGTGCCAGCAGCTTAGTAGGGGGCGTCACAGATACGCAGTATTTT